This TCR beta chain was observed in a study of OX40 agonist ivuxolimab in advanced cancers. Germline assignment: CDR1 MDHEN and CDR2 SYDVKM. V dropped 5 bases and J dropped 5; count of bases not matched to a gene: 8. This CDR3 has 15 amino acids. The table came from immunoSEQ multiplex PCR; TCRdb's copy has only in-frame clones and leaves some out. The top ten clones hold roughly 7% of a sample with some 76,000 clones, roughly 84% of them seen once. The material was CD4+ or CD8+ T cells sorted from blood, obtained in a trial of the OX40 agonist ivuxolimab. The source of this sequence is an adult with an advanced solid tumor such as melanoma, head and neck, liver or kidney cancer. The V and J genes are TRBV28 and TRBJ2-5; 10 nucleotides match TRBD2. For the CDR3, the DNA is TGTGCCAGCAGTGCCCCTAGCGGGGGAGGGGAGACCCAGTACTTC. Translating gives CASSAPSGGGETQYF.